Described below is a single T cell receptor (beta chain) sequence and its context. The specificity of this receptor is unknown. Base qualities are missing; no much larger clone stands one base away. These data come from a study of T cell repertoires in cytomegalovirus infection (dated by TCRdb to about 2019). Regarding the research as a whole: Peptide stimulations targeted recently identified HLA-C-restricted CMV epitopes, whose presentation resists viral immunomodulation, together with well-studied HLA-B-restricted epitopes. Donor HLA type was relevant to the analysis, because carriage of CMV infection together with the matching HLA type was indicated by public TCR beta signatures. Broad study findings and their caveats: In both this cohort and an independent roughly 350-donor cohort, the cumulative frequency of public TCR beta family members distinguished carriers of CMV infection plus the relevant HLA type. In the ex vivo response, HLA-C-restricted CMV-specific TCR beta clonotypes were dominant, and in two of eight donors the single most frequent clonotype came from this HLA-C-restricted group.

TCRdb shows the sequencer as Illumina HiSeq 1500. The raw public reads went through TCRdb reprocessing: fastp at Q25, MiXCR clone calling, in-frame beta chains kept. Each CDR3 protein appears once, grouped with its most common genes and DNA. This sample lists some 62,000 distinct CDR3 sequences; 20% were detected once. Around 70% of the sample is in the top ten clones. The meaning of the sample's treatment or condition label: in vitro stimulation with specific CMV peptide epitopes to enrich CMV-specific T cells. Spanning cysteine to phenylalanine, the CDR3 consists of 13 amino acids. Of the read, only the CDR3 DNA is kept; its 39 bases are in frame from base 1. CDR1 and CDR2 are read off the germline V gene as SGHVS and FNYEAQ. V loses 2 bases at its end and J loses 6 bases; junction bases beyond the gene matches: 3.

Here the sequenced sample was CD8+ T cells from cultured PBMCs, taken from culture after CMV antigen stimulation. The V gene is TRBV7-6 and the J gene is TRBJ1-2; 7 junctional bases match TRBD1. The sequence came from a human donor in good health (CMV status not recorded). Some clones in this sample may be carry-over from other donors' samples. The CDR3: CASSLSGQDGYTF. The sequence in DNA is TGTGCCAGCAGCTTATCAGGACAGGATGGCTACACCTTC.